One sample yielded the 8 T cell receptor beta chains listed below, sequenced in a study of cytomegalovirus exposure and HLA in healthy donors listed by TCRdb under 2017. The receptor library was made with the immunoSEQ multiplex PCR assay. For the multiplex PCR, a mixture combining 60 forward primers for TCR Vbeta segments and 13 reverse primers for TCR Jbeta segments was used. TCRdb's version of the immuneACCESS table is confined to in-frame rearrangements and falls short of the full clone set. An unresolved V gene accounts for under half of the shortfall where checked; the remainder is of unknown origin. In this sample the table shows over 95,000 clones, around 80% of which occur a single time. Roughly 2.5% of the sample comes from the top ten. Sequencing input: PBMCs. Receptor source: a female donor in good health and CMV-seronegative.

Here the CDR3 reads CASSHGRTDRYQPQHF. The DNA for the CDR3 is TGTGCCAGCAGCCACGGGCGGACGGACAGGTATCAGCCCCAGCATTTT. The chain employs TRBV11-2 and TRBJ1-5; 7 bases fit TRBD1. Looked up from germline, CDR1 is SGHAT and CDR2 is FQNNGV. This CDR3 spans 16 amino acids. V gave up 5 bases and J gave up 5 bases; unmatched junction bases: 12.

The chain couples TRBV5-1 to TRBJ1-3, with 7 bases aligning to TRBD1. The length of the CDR3 is 17 residues. Losses at the gene ends were 4 bases for V and 4 bases for J; bases not matched to a gene: 14. Germline CDR1 reads SGHRS; CDR2 reads YFSETQ. CDR3 nucleotide sequence: TGCGCCAGCAGCCCAATGGTCAAGGGGGCGGAAGGAAACACCATATATTTT. This translates into CASSPMVKGAEGNTIYF.

The chain uses TRBV11-3 and TRBJ2-2, with a weak D call TRBD1 (5 bases). This CDR3 has 13 amino acids. Trimming removed 2 bases at V and 5 bases at J, with 6 bases between. The germline gives CDR1 SGHNT, CDR2 YENEEA. This CDR3 reads CASSLQGTGELFF. CDR3 bases: TGTGCCAGCAGCTTACAGGGAACCGGGGAGCTGTTTTTT.

This clone was detected only a few times. The chain links TRBV4-3 to TRBJ2-3, with D possibly being TRBD2 (6 bases). The CDR3 sequence is 15 residues long. V was shortened by 6 bases and J by 1 base, with 14 bases between the two germline ends. CDR1 and CDR2 from the germline V gene are LGHNA and YSLEER. The CDR3: CASSLRGGGTDTQYF. The CDR3 DNA sequence: TGCGCCAGCAGTCTGCGGGGAGGAGGCACAGATACGCAGTATTTT.

V and J are TRBV5-4 and TRBJ2-1; 11 bases match TRBD2. V was clipped by 4 bases and J by 8 bases; unmatched bases: 8. The CDR3 covers 15 residues. The germline V gene encodes CDR1 SGHNT and CDR2 YYREEE (reference sequence). The CDR3 here is CASSLGTSGADEQFF. CDR3 in DNA: TGTGCCAGCAGCCTCGGGACTAGCGGCGCCGATGAGCAGTTCTTC.

The CDR3 here is CASSPQEGADSTF. CDR3 DNA: TGTGCCAGCTCACCCCAGGAGGGTGCGGATAGCACCTTC. The chain recombines TRBV18 with TRBJ1-2; D is unclear. Germline V CDR1 and CDR2: KGHSH, LQKENI. V lost 3 bases and J 13 bases, leaving 18 bases between the germline ends. CDR3 length: 13 residues. The full variable domain, its missing parts supplied by reference TRBV18 and TRBJ1-2, is NAGVMQNPRHLVRRRGQEARLRCSPMKGHSHVYWYRQLPEEGLKFMVYLQKENIIDESGMPKERFSAEFPKEGPSILRIQQVVRGDSAAYFCASSPQEGADSTFGSGTRLTVV.

V and J are TRBV5-4 and TRBJ2-2; weak D call: TRBD1 (6 bases). The germline V and J ends were trimmed by 4 bases and 5 bases, with 15 bases remaining between them. The CDR3 is 15 amino acids. The germline gives CDR1 SGHNT, CDR2 YYREEE (reference sequence). Here the CDR3 reads CASSTSGQRTGELFF. The DNA for the CDR3 is TGTGCCAGCAGCACGTCCGGACAGAGGACCGGGGAGCTGTTTTTT.

This chain uses TRBV18 with TRBJ1-1, with D hard to call. There are 16 residues in the CDR3. In germline, CDR1 is KGHSH, CDR2 LQKENI. V lost 1 base, J lost 0 bases, and 12 bases lay in between. In DNA, the CDR3 is TGTGCCAGCTCACCACTCCGCCAGGATATGAACACTGAAGCTTTCTTT. Translated: CASSPLRQDMNTEAFF.